This TCR beta chain was sequenced for a study of blood T cell repertoires in COVID-19. Germline CDR1 and CDR2: KGHSH and LQKENI. The V gene lost 6 bases and the J gene lost 0 bases, with 15 bases spanning the gap. The CDR3 sequence is 16 residues long. Sequencing used immunoSEQ multiplex PCR; TCRdb keeps in-frame clones, though not all of them. The table includes about 250,000 clones, 86% detected once. The TCR was taken from a woman in her fifties or sixties who had recovered from COVID-19. The specimen sequenced was peripheral blood. V is TRBV18 and J is TRBJ1-5; D unclear. CDR3 sequence (DNA): TGTGCCAGCTCCTCTTCGGGTCCCAATAGCAATCAGCCCCAGCATTTT. It encodes CASSSSGPNSNQPQHF.